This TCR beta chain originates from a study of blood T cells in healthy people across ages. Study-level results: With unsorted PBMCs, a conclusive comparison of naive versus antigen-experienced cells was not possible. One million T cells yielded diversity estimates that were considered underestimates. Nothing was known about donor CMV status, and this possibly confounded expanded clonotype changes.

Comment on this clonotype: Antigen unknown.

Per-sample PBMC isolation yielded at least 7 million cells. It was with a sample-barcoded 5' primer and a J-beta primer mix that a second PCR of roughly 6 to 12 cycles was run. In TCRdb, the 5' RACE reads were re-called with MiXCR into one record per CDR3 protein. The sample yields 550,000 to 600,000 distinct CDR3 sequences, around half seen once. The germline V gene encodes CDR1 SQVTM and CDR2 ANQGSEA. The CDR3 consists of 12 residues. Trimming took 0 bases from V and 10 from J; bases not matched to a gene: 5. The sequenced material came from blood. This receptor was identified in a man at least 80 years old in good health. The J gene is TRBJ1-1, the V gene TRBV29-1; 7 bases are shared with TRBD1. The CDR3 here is CSVEDDRASAFF. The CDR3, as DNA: TGCAGCGTTGAAGACGACAGGGCCTCAGCTTTCTTT.